This is a list of T cell receptor beta chains from one sample in a study of blood T cell repertoires in COVID-19. Profiled with immunoSEQ multiplex PCR; TCRdb holds only in-frame clones, not every one. The sample consists of about 200,000 clones, around 76% of them appearing once. Sequenced: PBMCs or T cells enriched from blood (not recorded which). The receptors here all came from a woman between 45 and 65 years old with acute COVID-19. The CDR3 runs from the conserved cysteine through the conserved F or W. D genes are given only for firm matches.

v_gene: TRBV6-2/TRBV6-3; j_gene: TRBJ2-1; d_gene: TRBD2; CDR3aa: CASSYAGGREFF
v_gene: TRBV6-5; j_gene: TRBJ2-3; d_gene: TRBD2; CDR3aa: CASSSGGAPDTQYF
v_gene: TRBV6-5; j_gene: TRBJ1-6; d_gene: .; CDR3aa: CASTPRQISPLHF
v_gene: TRBV28; j_gene: TRBJ2-6; d_gene: .; CDR3aa: CASTYAEVLGANVLTF
v_gene: TRBV28; j_gene: TRBJ1-6; d_gene: .; CDR3aa: CASSLRRWVGSPLHF
v_gene: TRBV2; j_gene: TRBJ2-1; d_gene: TRBD2; CDR3aa: CASSLASGEQFF
v_gene: TRBV29-1; j_gene: TRBJ1-1; d_gene: TRBD1; CDR3aa: CSVLGTGTEAFF
v_gene: TRBV29-1; j_gene: TRBJ2-1; d_gene: TRBD2; CDR3aa: CSVDSLAGSSYNEQFF
v_gene: TRBV14; j_gene: TRBJ1-2; d_gene: .; CDR3aa: CASSQGPHQNYGYTF
v_gene: TRBV4-3; j_gene: TRBJ2-3; d_gene: TRBD2; CDR3aa: CASSPSGVEGTDTQYF